Listed below are T cell receptor beta chains from one sample, sequenced in a study of graft-versus-host responses after intestinal transplantation. Antigens of these TCRs are unknown. Measured with immunoSEQ multiplex PCR; TCRdb has only the in-frame clones, and not every one. The sample holds around 77,000 clones, roughly 94% seen once. Sequences were derived from unstimulated CD8+ T cells sorted from spleen or lymph node cells, sampled before intestinal transplant. Receptors originate from a human donor who received an intestinal transplant. CDR3s include the opening cysteine and the closing phenylalanine or tryptophan. Each record gives: CDR3 protein, CDR3 DNA, J gene, V gene, clone size, D gene, CDR3 length. D genes are given only for firm matches. The size entry is marked missing in some rows and otherwise reads once, few, many or a size class.

CDR3: CASSAAGGHTEAFF
DNA: TGTGCCAGCAGCGCCGCCGGGGGCCACACTGAAGCTTTCTTT
J: TRBJ1-1
V: TRBV9
size: NA
D: NA
length: 14

CDR3: CASSQGTGGHEQYF
DNA: TGCGCCAGCAGCCAAGGGACAGGGGGCCACGAGCAGTACTTC
J: TRBJ2-7
V: TRBV4-1
size: NA
D: TRBD1
length: 14

CDR3: CASSVDPYGDREWRGNTIYF
DNA: TGTGCCAGCAGCGTAGACCCATATGGGGACAGGGAATGGCGTGGAAACACCATATATTTT
J: TRBJ1-3
V: TRBV9
size: NA
D: TRBD1
length: 20

CDR3: CASSIMIRNEQYF
DNA: TGTGCCAGTAGTATAATGATCCGGAACGAGCAGTACTTC
J: TRBJ2-7
V: TRBV19
size: few
D: NA
length: 13

CDR3: CASSLSGAKNIQYF
DNA: TGTGCCAGCAGTTTATCGGGTGCCAAAAACATTCAGTACTTC
J: TRBJ2-4
V: TRBV27
size: NA
D: NA
length: 14

CDR3: CASSFLLAGGNNEQFF
DNA: TGTGCCAGCAGCTTTTTACTAGCGGGAGGGAACAATGAGCAGTTCTTC
J: TRBJ2-1
V: TRBV27
size: NA
D: TRBD2
length: 16

CDR3: CASSWGVRDGETQYF
DNA: TGTGCCAGTAGTTGGGGGGTACGGGACGGAGAGACCCAGTACTTC
J: TRBJ2-5
V: TRBV19
size: NA
D: NA
length: 15

CDR3: CASSEILAFF
DNA: TGTGCCAGCAGCGAAATTTTAGCTTTCTTT
J: TRBJ1-1
V: TRBV6-1
size: NA
D: NA
length: 10

CDR3: CASEVFSSTGELFF
DNA: TGTGCCAGCGAGGTTTTCTCTAGCACCGGGGAGCTGTTTTTT
J: TRBJ2-2
V: TRBV2
size: NA
D: NA
length: 14

CDR3: CASSKTEISYEQYF
DNA: TGTGCCAGCAGCAAGACCGAGATCTCCTACGAGCAGTACTTC
J: TRBJ2-7
V: TRBV5-4
size: NA
D: NA
length: 14

CDR3: CASSILPGPSPGTQYF
DNA: TGTGCCAGTAGTATTCTCCCAGGACCGTCCCCGGGGACCCAGTACTTC
J: TRBJ2-5
V: TRBV19
size: NA
D: NA
length: 16

CDR3: CASTSRDQGLGGQPQHF
DNA: TGTGCCAGCACCTCCCGGGACCAGGGGCTTGGGGGTCAGCCCCAGCATTTT
J: TRBJ1-5
V: TRBV11-3
size: NA
D: NA
length: 17

CDR3: CASRSNTRNEKLFF
DNA: TGTGCCAGCAGATCTAATACTCGTAATGAAAAACTGTTTTTT
J: TRBJ1-4
V: TRBV27
size: NA
D: NA
length: 14

CDR3: CASSSIPHVGYGYTF
DNA: TGTGCCAGCAGTTCTATCCCTCACGTCGGCTATGGCTACACCTTC
J: TRBJ1-2
V: TRBV27
size: NA
D: NA
length: 15

CDR3: CASGGGAYYEQYF
DNA: TGTGCCAGCGGAGGGGGAGCGTACTACGAGCAGTACTTC
J: TRBJ2-7
V: TRBV27
size: NA
D: NA
length: 13

CDR3: CASSYPGQGVDGSYEQYF
DNA: TGTGCCAGCAGCTACCCGGGACAGGGGGTTGATGGGTCCTACGAGCAGTACTTC
J: TRBJ2-7
V: TRBV28
size: NA
D: TRBD1
length: 18

CDR3: CASSDETSGNTIYF
DNA: TGTGCCAGCAGCGACGAGACATCTGGAAACACCATATATTTT
J: TRBJ1-3
V: TRBV9
size: NA
D: NA
length: 14

CDR3: CASSLASNTGELFF
DNA: TGTGCCAGCAGCTTGGCCTCGAACACCGGGGAGCTGTTTTTT
J: TRBJ2-2
V: TRBV7-9
size: NA
D: NA
length: 14

CDR3: CASSDATSGKETQYF
DNA: TGTGCCAGCAGTGACGCGACTAGCGGGAAAGAGACCCAGTACTTC
J: TRBJ2-5
V: TRBV6-1
size: NA
D: TRBD2
length: 15

CDR3: CASSPRTSGYEQYF
DNA: TGTGCCAGCAGTCCAAGGACTAGCGGTTACGAGCAGTACTTC
J: TRBJ2-7
V: TRBV28
size: NA
D: TRBD2
length: 14

CDR3: CASSEWGVGREVSKSSYEQYF
DNA: TGCGCCAGCAGTGAGTGGGGGGTTGGGCGGGAGGTTTCAAAGAGCTCCTACGAGCAGTACTTC
J: TRBJ2-7
V: TRBV10-2
size: NA
D: TRBD2
length: 21

CDR3: CASSLEQGFQTQYF
DNA: TGTGCCAGCAGCTTGGAACAGGGGTTTCAGACCCAGTACTTC
J: TRBJ2-5
V: TRBV5-6
size: NA
D: TRBD1
length: 14

CDR3: CASSESHEQYF
DNA: TGTGCCAGCAGTGAATCCCACGAGCAGTACTTC
J: TRBJ2-7
V: TRBV2
size: NA
D: NA
length: 11

CDR3: CAWGDGDSGNQPQHF
DNA: TGTGCCTGGGGGGACGGGGATAGCGGCAATCAGCCCCAGCATTTT
J: TRBJ1-5
V: TRBV30
size: NA
D: NA
length: 15

CDR3: CASSLPGLAGGYEQFF
DNA: TGTGCCAGCAGTTTACCTGGACTAGCGGGAGGGTATGAGCAGTTCTTC
J: TRBJ2-1
V: TRBV28
size: once
D: TRBD2
length: 16

CDR3: CASSTGTGGYEQYF
DNA: TGTGCCAGCAGTACCGGGACAGGGGGATACGAGCAGTACTTC
J: TRBJ2-7
V: TRBV27
size: NA
D: TRBD1
length: 14

CDR3: CASSLPYYGIQPQHF
DNA: TGTGCCAGCAGTTTACCTTACTACGGGATTCAGCCCCAGCATTTT
J: TRBJ1-5
V: TRBV28
size: NA
D: NA
length: 15

CDR3: CASSWGVNTEAFF
DNA: TGTGCCAGCAGTTGGGGGGTCAACACTGAAGCTTTCTTT
J: TRBJ1-1
V: TRBV25-1
size: NA
D: NA
length: 13

CDR3: CASSSSYLVKESSYEQYF
DNA: TGTGCCAGCAGCTCAAGCTATCTCGTAAAGGAGAGCTCCTACGAGCAGTACTTC
J: TRBJ2-7
V: TRBV11-2
size: NA
D: NA
length: 18

CDR3: CASSPSLPEQYF
DNA: TGTGCCAGCAGCCCTAGTCTTCCCGAGCAGTACTTC
J: TRBJ2-7
V: TRBV27
size: NA
D: NA
length: 12

CDR3: CASSRTSGSGNEQFF
DNA: TGTGCCAGCAGCCGAACTAGCGGGAGCGGCAATGAGCAGTTCTTC
J: TRBJ2-1
V: TRBV5-8
size: NA
D: TRBD2
length: 15

CDR3: CASSLGPQETQYF
DNA: TGTGCCAGCAGCCTGGGACCCCAAGAGACCCAGTACTTC
J: TRBJ2-5
V: TRBV7-8
size: NA
D: NA
length: 13

CDR3: CSSSLSGGPRTGYTDTQYF
DNA: TGTTCCAGCAGTTTATCGGGGGGTCCCCGGACAGGATACACAGATACGCAGTATTTT
J: TRBJ2-3
V: TRBV27
size: NA
D: NA
length: 19

CDR3: CASSYQDEQFF
DNA: TGTGCCAGCAGTTATCAGGATGAGCAGTTCTTC
J: TRBJ2-1
V: TRBV6-5
size: NA
D: NA
length: 11

CDR3: CASSVTASRSANEKLFF
DNA: TGTGCCAGCAGCGTAACAGCTTCGCGTTCGGCTAATGAAAAACTGTTTTTT
J: TRBJ1-4
V: TRBV9
size: once
D: NA
length: 17

CDR3: CASSISAVPGEQYF
DNA: TGTGCCAGTAGTATATCAGCGGTCCCGGGCGAGCAGTACTTC
J: TRBJ2-7
V: TRBV19
size: NA
D: NA
length: 14

CDR3: CASSLHRGNTIYF
DNA: TGTGCCAGCAGCCTCCACCGGGGAAACACCATATATTTT
J: TRBJ1-3
V: TRBV9
size: NA
D: NA
length: 13

CDR3: CASSLRLAGILGTDTQYF
DNA: TGTGCCAGCAGCTTGCGACTAGCGGGAATTCTAGGCACAGATACGCAGTATTTT
J: TRBJ2-3
V: TRBV5-6
size: NA
D: TRBD2
length: 18

CDR3: CASSPRRVDNEQFF
DNA: TGTGCCAGCAGCCCCCGGCGGGTCGACAATGAGCAGTTCTTC
J: TRBJ2-1
V: TRBV5-6
size: NA
D: NA
length: 14

CDR3: CASSPGTGTTYEQYF
DNA: TGTGCCAGCAGTCCGGGGACAGGGACTACCTACGAGCAGTACTTC
J: TRBJ2-7
V: TRBV28
size: NA
D: TRBD1
length: 15

CDR3: CASSLAGTGFTEAFF
DNA: TGCGCCAGCAGCCTCGCCGGGACAGGATTCACTGAAGCTTTCTTT
J: TRBJ1-1
V: TRBV4-1
size: NA
D: TRBD1
length: 15

CDR3: CASSLYPGTDYQETQYF
DNA: TGCGCCAGCAGCTTGTATCCCGGGACAGATTACCAAGAGACCCAGTACTTC
J: TRBJ2-5
V: TRBV5-1
size: NA
D: TRBD1
length: 17

CDR3: CASSPRTSGRTFGTPTDTQYF
DNA: TGTGCCAGCAGTCCCAGGACTAGCGGGAGGACCTTTGGGACCCCCACAGATACGCAGTATTTT
J: TRBJ2-3
V: TRBV27
size: NA
D: TRBD2
length: 21

CDR3: CASSLSATYEQYF
DNA: TGCGCCAGCAGCTTGTCGGCCACCTACGAGCAGTACTTC
J: TRBJ2-7
V: TRBV5-1
size: NA
D: NA
length: 13

CDR3: CASSLGPGKGVTDTQYF
DNA: TGTGCCAGCAGCTTAGGGCCCGGGAAAGGAGTCACAGATACGCAGTATTTT
J: TRBJ2-3
V: TRBV7-6
size: NA
D: NA
length: 17

CDR3: CASSQDSSNQPQHF
DNA: TGTGCCAGCAGCCAGGACAGTAGCAATCAGCCCCAGCATTTT
J: TRBJ1-5
V: TRBV7-9
size: NA
D: NA
length: 14

CDR3: CASSARTGDAPQHF
DNA: TGTGCCAGCAGTGCCCGGACGGGAGATGCGCCCCAGCATTTT
J: TRBJ1-5
V: TRBV27
size: NA
D: NA
length: 14

CDR3: CASSYSSHGNTEAFF
DNA: TGTGCCAGCAGTTACTCCTCGCATGGGAACACTGAAGCTTTCTTT
J: TRBJ1-1
V: TRBV10-3
size: NA
D: NA
length: 15

CDR3: CASSAKGFSNQPQHF
DNA: TGTGCCAGCAGTGCGAAAGGGTTTAGCAATCAGCCCCAGCATTTT
J: TRBJ1-5
V: TRBV2
size: NA
D: NA
length: 15

CDR3: CASRSQNGAFF
DNA: TGTGCCAGCAGGAGCCAAAATGGCGCTTTCTTT
J: TRBJ1-1
V: TRBV27
size: NA
D: NA
length: 11

CDR3: CASSQDPLTSTERGRTTDTQYF
DNA: TGTGCCAGCAGCCAAGATCCCTTAACGAGTACGGAGCGGGGGAGGACCACAGATACGCAGTATTTT
J: TRBJ2-3
V: TRBV14
size: NA
D: TRBD2
length: 22

CDR3: CASSVAGGTGELFF
DNA: TGTGCCAGCAGTGTAGCGGGAGGGACCGGGGAGCTGTTTTTT
J: TRBJ2-2
V: TRBV6-4
size: few
D: TRBD2
length: 14

CDR3: CASSEAGLTWTPRPSYEQYF
DNA: TGTGCCAGCAGTGAAGCCGGCCTGACTTGGACCCCCCGGCCCTCTTACGAGCAGTACTTC
J: TRBJ2-7
V: TRBV6-1
size: NA
D: NA
length: 20

CDR3: CASSTPGTGHSPLHF
DNA: TGTGCCAGCAGTACGCCCGGGACAGGCCATTCACCCCTCCACTTT
J: TRBJ1-6
V: TRBV6-5
size: NA
D: TRBD1
length: 15

CDR3: CAWSVGGTEQFF
DNA: TGTGCCTGGAGTGTAGGCGGGACAGAGCAGTTCTTC
J: TRBJ2-1
V: TRBV30
size: NA
D: NA
length: 12

CDR3: CASSLEVWISTYNEQFF
DNA: TGCGCCAGCAGCTTGGAGGTCTGGATTAGCACCTACAATGAGCAGTTCTTC
J: TRBJ2-1
V: TRBV5-1
size: NA
D: NA
length: 17

CDR3: CATSRERIVDTQYF
DNA: TGTGCCACCAGCAGAGAAAGGATTGTTGATACGCAGTATTTT
J: TRBJ2-3
V: TRBV15
size: NA
D: NA
length: 14

CDR3: CASSLGGTGNTEAFF
DNA: TGTGCCAGCAGCTTAGGCGGGACGGGGAACACTGAAGCTTTCTTT
J: TRBJ1-1
V: TRBV13
size: once
D: NA
length: 15

CDR3: CASSFTGGRTDTQYF
DNA: TGTGCCAGCAGCTTCACGGGGGGTCGCACAGATACGCAGTATTTT
J: TRBJ2-3
V: TRBV7-8
size: NA
D: TRBD2
length: 15